This entry lists 13 T cell receptor beta chains sequenced from one sample in a study of T cell changes during pregnancy in multiple sclerosis. Generated by immunoSEQ multiplex PCR, the TCRdb table keeps only in-frame clones and is missing some. The repertoire holds 60,000 or so clones, with roughly nine tenths as singletons. Sequencing used peripheral blood, obtained before pregnancy. These receptors were obtained from a female donor with multiple sclerosis, enrolled in a pregnancy study.

The rearrangement links TRBV5-1 to TRBJ2-3, with 7 nucleotides matching TRBD1. Trimming at V came to 4 bases and at J to 1 base, leaving 3 bases not matched to a gene. The CDR3 consists of 14 residues. From germline, CDR1 is SGHRS and CDR2 YFSETQ. CDR3 loop: CASSRGQCTDTQYF. In DNA form, the CDR3 reads TGCGCCAGCAGCAGGGGACAGTGCACAGATACGCAGTATTTT.

V gene TRBV9 combines with J gene TRBJ2-1, with 8 bases matching TRBD2. Trimming cost V 2 bases and J 0 bases; bases outside gene matches: 16. Germline V gene sequence: CDR1 SGDLS, CDR2 YYNGEE. The CDR3 totals 20 residues. The CDR3: CASSVSIGQLAESSYNEQFF. The DNA of the CDR3 is TGTGCCAGCAGCGTTTCAATTGGGCAACTAGCGGAGAGCTCCTACAATGAGCAGTTCTTC.

The CDR3 protein is CASSTGGLGEAFF. The CDR3, as DNA: TGTGCCAGCAGCACCGGGGGGCTCGGTGAAGCTTTCTTT. J is TRBJ1-1 and V is TRBV27; possibly TRBD1 for D (6 bases). Germline V gene sequence: CDR1 MNHEY, CDR2 SMNVEV (reference sequence). This CDR3 is 13 amino acids long. V was pared by 6 bases and J by 7 bases, with 15 bases between.

This chain connects TRBV27 to TRBJ1-6; D is uncertain. Germline CDR1 is MNHEY and CDR2 is SMNVEV (reference sequence). The CDR3 consists of 14 residues. V was clipped by 1 base and J by 7 bases, with 8 bases between them. This chain's CDR3 is CASSLYAVNSPLHF. CDR3 nucleotides: TGTGCCAGCAGTTTATACGCGGTCAATTCACCCCTCCACTTT.

The chain combines TRBV4-1 with TRBJ2-7, with TRBD2 as a possible D gene (5 bases). Per germline, CDR1 MGHRA and CDR2 YSYEKL. V lost 3 bases and J lost 6, with 15 bases in between. This CDR3 spans 14 amino acids. CDR3 amino acids: CASSHQEVAGEQYF. CDR3 DNA sequence: TGCGCCAGCAGCCACCAGGAGGTTGCCGGCGAGCAGTACTTC.

The CDR3 here is CASSQAYNQPQHF. CDR3 nucleotides: TGTGCCAGTAGTCAGGCGTATAACCAGCCCCAGCATTTT. This chain joins TRBV19 and TRBJ1-5; D uncertain. Germline V gives CDR1 LNHDA, CDR2 SQIVND (reference sequence). The V end was cut by 5 bases, the J end by 7 bases, with 12 bases between. The CDR3 runs 13 residues. Based on the CDR3 plus reference TRBV19 and TRBJ1-5, the full variable domain is DGGITQSPKYLFRKEGQNVTLSCEQNLNHDAMYWYRQDPGQGLRLIYYSQIVNDFQKGDIAEGYSVSREKKESFPLTVTSAQKNPTAFYLCASSQAYNQPQHFGDGTRLSIL.

The V and J genes are TRBV7-9 and TRBJ1-4, with 8 bases that match TRBD1. The CDR3 runs 15 residues. V shed 2 bases, J shed 7 bases, and the junction held 6 bases outside the gene matches. CDR1 and CDR2 from the germline V gene are SEHNR and FQNEAQ (reference sequence). In DNA, the CDR3 is TGTGCCAGCAGCTTAATCGGACAGGGTAGTGAAAAACTGTTTTTT. It specifies CASSLIGQGSEKLFF. The full variable domain, with the rest looked up from reference TRBV7-9 and TRBJ1-4, is DTGVSQNPRHKITKRGQNVTFRCDPISEHNRLYWYRQTLGQGPEFLTYFQNEAQLEKSRLLSDRFSAERPKGSFSTLEIQRTEQGDSAMYLCASSLIGQGSEKLFFGSGTQLSVL.

This sequence joins TRBV2 and TRBJ1-3, with 8 bases that match TRBD1. Germline V gives CDR1 SNHLY, CDR2 FYNNEI. V shed 7 bases, J shed 10 bases, and the junction held 15 bases outside the gene matches. There are 15 residues in the CDR3. CDR3 DNA: TGTGCCAGCACCTTGGCAGGGGGCGGTTTAAGTACCATATATTTT. The encoded protein is CASTLAGGGLSTIYF.

The rearrangement links TRBV7-9 to TRBJ2-3, with 10 bases fitting TRBD1. This CDR3 is 15 amino acids long. Trimming removed 3 bases from V and 4 bases from J; junction bases left unmatched: 4. Germline CDR1 is SEHNR and CDR2 is FQNEAQ (reference sequence). The CDR3 DNA sequence: TGTGCCAGCAGCTTTCGTGGGACAGGGGCAGATACGCAGTATTTT. It encodes CASSFRGTGADTQYF.

This clone was seen only once. The chain combines TRBV4-3 with TRBJ2-3; D is ambiguous. Germline V gives CDR1 LGHNA, CDR2 YSLEER. The CDR3 contains 15 residues. Trimming shortened V by 0 bases and J by 3 bases, and 10 bases separated the two germline ends. The CDR3, as DNA: TGCGCCAGCAGCCAAGAGGTACTTCCAACAGATACGCAGTATTTT. It specifies CASSQEVLPTDTQYF.

The chain joins TRBV2 to TRBJ2-4; possibly TRBD2 for D (5 bases). Per the germline V gene, CDR1 is SNHLY and CDR2 is FYNNEI. This CDR3 has 13 amino acids. V was cut by 0 bases and J by 6 bases, with 6 bases left in between. The CDR3 region has the DNA TGTGCCAGCAGTGAAGCGGCGGGAAACATTCAGTACTTC. Its translation is CASSEAAGNIQYF.

This clone was observed a handful of times. The chain joins TRBV18 to TRBJ2-7, with a weak D call TRBD2 (5 bases). Trimming removed 2 bases at V and 6 bases at J, with 11 bases between. The CDR3 is 13 residues long. Looked up from germline, CDR1 is KGHSH and CDR2 is LQKENI. DNA of the CDR3: TGTGCCAGCTCACCAGAAGCGGACTCCGAGCAGTACTTC. It translates to CASSPEADSEQYF.

The chain is built from TRBV18 and TRBJ1-1; 9 nucleotides agree with TRBD1. Unmatched junction bases numbered 10, after V lost 5 bases and J lost 0 bases. Germline V gene lookup returns CDR1 KGHSH and CDR2 LQKENI. The CDR3 consists of 17 residues. CDR3 DNA: TGTGCCAGCTCAATGGGACAGGGTTTTGGGATGAACACTGAAGCTTTCTTT. It translates to CASSMGQGFGMNTEAFF.